This TCR beta chain was captured by sequencing in a study of blood T cell repertoires in COVID-19. Generated by immunoSEQ multiplex PCR, the TCRdb table keeps only in-frame clones and is missing some. The data show roughly 200,000 clones, roughly 90% seen once. The clonotype comes from a woman aged 40 to 50 with acute COVID-19. Specimen: PBMCs or T cells enriched from blood (not recorded which).

CDR3 bases: TGTGCCAGCAGCTTGGCGGGACAGTCCCACGAGCAGTACTTC. Its protein product is CASSLAGQSHEQYF. The chain links TRBV5-5 to TRBJ2-7; 7 nucleotides match TRBD1. CDR1 is SGHKS and CDR2 is YYEKEE in the germline V gene (reference sequence). V dropped 0 bases and J dropped 5; count of bases not matched to a gene: 5. The CDR3 length is 14 residues.